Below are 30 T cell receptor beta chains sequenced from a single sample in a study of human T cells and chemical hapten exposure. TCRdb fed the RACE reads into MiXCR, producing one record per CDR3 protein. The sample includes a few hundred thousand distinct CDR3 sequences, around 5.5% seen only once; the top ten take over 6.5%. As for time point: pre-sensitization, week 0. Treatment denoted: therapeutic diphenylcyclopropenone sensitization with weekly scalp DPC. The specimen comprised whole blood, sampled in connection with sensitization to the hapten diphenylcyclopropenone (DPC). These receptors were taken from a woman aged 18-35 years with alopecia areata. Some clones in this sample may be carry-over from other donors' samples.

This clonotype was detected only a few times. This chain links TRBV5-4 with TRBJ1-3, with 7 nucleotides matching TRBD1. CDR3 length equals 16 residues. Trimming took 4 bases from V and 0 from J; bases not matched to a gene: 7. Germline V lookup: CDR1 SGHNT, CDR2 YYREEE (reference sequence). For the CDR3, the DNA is TGTGCCAGCAGCCTGGGGGGACAGTCCTCTGGAAACACCATATATTTT. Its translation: CASSLGGQSSGNTIYF. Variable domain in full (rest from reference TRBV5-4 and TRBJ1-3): ETGVTQSPTHLIKTRGQQVTLRCSSQSGHNTVSWYQQALGQGPQFIFQYYREEENGRGNFPPRFSGLQFPNYSSELNVNALELDDSALYLCASSLGGQSSGNTIYFGEGSWLTVV.

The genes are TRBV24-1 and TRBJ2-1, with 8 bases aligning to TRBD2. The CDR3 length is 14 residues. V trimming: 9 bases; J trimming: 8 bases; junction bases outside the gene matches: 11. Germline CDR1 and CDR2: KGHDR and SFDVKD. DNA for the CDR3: TGTGCCACCCGTCCGGGGGGGATTCATGATGAGCAGTTCTTC. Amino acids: CATRPGGIHDEQFF.

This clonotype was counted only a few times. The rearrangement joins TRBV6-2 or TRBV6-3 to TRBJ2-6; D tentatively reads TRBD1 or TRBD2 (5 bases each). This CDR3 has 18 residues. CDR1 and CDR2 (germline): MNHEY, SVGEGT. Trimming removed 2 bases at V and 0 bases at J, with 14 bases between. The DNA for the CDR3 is TGTGCCAGCAGTTACCCAGAGGGGAGAGGCTCTGGGGCCAACGTCCTGACTTTC. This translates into CASSYPEGRGSGANVLTF.

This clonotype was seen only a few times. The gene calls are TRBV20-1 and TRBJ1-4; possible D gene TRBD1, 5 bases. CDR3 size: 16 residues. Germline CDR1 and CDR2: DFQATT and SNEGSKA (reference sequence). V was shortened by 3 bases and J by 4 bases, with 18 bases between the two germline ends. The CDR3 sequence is CSASKGAQRFNEKLFF. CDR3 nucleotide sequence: TGCAGTGCTAGTAAAGGGGCCCAAAGGTTTAATGAAAAACTGTTTTTT.

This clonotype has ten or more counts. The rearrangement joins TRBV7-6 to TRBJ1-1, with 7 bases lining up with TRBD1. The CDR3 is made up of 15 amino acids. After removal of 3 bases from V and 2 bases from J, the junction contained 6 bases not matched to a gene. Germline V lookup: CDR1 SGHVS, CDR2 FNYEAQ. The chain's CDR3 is CASSLVGGGNTEAFF. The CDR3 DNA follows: TGTGCCAGCAGCTTGGTAGGGGGCGGAAACACTGAAGCTTTCTTT.

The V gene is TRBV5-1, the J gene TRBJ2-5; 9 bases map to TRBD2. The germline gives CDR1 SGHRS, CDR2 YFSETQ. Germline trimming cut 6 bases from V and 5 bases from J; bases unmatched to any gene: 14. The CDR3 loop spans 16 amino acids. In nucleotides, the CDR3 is TGCGCCAGCACCTCCCCCCGAGCGGGGGGTTTGGAGACCCAGTACTTC. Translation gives CASTSPRAGGLETQYF.

CDR3 sequence: CSARDRGSNTGELFF. CDR3 bases: TGCAGTGCTAGAGATAGAGGATCGAACACCGGGGAGCTGTTTTTT. The V and J genes are TRBV20-1 and TRBJ2-2; D is undetermined. With 0 bases removed from V and 0 bases from J, the gap between germline ends came to 8 bases. The CDR3 has 15 residues. Germline CDR1 is DFQATT and CDR2 is SNEGSKA (reference sequence).

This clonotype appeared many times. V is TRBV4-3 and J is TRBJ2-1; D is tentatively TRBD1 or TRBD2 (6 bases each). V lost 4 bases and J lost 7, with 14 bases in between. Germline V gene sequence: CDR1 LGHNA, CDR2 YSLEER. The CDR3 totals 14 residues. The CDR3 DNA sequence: TGCGCCAGCAGCCGTGAGGAGGGGACAAATGAGCAGTTCTTC. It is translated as CASSREEGTNEQFF.

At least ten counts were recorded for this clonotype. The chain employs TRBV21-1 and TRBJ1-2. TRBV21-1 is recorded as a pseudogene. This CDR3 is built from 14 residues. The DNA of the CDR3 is TGTGCCAGCAGCGAAAAGGAAGCTAACTATGGCTACACCTTC. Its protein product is CASSEKEANYGYTF.

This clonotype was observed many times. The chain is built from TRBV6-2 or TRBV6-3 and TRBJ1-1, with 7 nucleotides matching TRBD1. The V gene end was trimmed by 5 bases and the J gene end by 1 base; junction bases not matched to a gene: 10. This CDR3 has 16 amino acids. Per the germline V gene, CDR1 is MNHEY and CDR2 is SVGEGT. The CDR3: CASSTVTTGRNTEAFF. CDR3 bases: TGTGCCAGCAGTACCGTGACGACAGGGAGGAACACTGAAGCTTTCTTT.

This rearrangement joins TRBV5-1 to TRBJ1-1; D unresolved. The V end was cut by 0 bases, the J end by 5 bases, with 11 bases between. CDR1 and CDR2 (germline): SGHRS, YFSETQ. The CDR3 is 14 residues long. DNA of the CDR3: TGCGCCAGCAGCTTGGAGGGAAGTTGGACTGAAGCTTTCTTT. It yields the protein CASSLEGSWTEAFF.

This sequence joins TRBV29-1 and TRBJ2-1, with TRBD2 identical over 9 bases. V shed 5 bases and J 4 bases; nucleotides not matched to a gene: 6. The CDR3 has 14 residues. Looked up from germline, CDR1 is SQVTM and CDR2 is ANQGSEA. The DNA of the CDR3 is TGCAGCGTTCCCTCTGCGGGGGGGTACAATGAGCAGTTCTTC. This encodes CSVPSAGGYNEQFF.

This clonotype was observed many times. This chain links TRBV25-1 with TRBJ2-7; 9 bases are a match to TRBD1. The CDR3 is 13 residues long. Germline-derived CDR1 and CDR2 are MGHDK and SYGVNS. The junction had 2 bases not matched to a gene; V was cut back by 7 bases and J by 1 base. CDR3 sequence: CASNGQGSYEQYF. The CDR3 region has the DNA TGTGCCAGCAACGGACAGGGGTCCTACGAGCAGTACTTC.

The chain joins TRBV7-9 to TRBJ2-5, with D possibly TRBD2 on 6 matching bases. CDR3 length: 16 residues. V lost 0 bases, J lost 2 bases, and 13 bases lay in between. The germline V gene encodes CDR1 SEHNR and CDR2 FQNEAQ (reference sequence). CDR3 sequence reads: CASSLARGAAQETQYF. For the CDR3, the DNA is TGTGCCAGCAGCTTAGCGCGGGGTGCAGCACAAGAGACCCAGTACTTC.

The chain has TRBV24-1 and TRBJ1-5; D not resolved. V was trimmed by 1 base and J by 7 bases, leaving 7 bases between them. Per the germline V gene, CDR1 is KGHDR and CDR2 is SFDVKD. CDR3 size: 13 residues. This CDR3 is CATSDFGEQPQHF. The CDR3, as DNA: TGTGCCACCAGTGATTTCGGTGAACAGCCCCAGCATTTT.

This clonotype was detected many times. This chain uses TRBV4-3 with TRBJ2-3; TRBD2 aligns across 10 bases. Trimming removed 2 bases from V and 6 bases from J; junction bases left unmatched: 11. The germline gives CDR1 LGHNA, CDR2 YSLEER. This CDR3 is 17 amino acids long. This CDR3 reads CASSQFSPGLATDTQYF. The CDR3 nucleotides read TGCGCCAGCAGCCAATTTTCACCGGGACTAGCGACGGATACGCAGTATTTT.

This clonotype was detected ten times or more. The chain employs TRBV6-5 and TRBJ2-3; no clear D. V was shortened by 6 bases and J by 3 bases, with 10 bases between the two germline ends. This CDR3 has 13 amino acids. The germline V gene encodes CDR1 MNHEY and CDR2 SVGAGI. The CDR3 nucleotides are TGTGCCAGCAGAACCGGGCGAACAGATACGCAGTATTTT. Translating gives CASRTGRTDTQYF.

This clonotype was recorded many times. CDR3 amino acids: CSFRTPRKSEQFF. The CDR3 DNA reads as TGCAGCTTTAGGACACCTAGGAAATCCGAGCAGTTCTTC. This chain uses TRBV29-1 with TRBJ2-1, with TRBD1 as a possible D gene (5 bases). The CDR3 has 13 amino acids. The V gene lost 8 bases and the J gene lost 10 bases, with 21 bases spanning the gap. The germline CDR1 and CDR2 sequences are SQVTM and ANQGSEA.

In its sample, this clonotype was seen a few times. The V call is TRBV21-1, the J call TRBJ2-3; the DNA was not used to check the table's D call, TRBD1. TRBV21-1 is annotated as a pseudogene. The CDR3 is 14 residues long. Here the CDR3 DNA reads TGTGCCAGCAGCAAAGTGGGGGGAATAGATACGCAGTATTTT. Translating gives CASSKVGGIDTQYF.

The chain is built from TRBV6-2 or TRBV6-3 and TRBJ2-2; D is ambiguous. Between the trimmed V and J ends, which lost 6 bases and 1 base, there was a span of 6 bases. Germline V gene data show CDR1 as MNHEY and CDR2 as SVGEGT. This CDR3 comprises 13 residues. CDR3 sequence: CASRAGNTGELFF. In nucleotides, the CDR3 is TGTGCCAGCAGGGCAGGGAACACCGGGGAGCTGTTTTTT.

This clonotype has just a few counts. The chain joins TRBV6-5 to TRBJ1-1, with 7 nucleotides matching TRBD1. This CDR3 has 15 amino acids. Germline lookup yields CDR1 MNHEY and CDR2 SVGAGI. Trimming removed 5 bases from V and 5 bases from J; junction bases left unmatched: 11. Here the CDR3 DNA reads TGTGCCAGCAGTACACACCACAGGGGATGGACTGAAGCTTTCTTT. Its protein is CASSTHHRGWTEAFF.

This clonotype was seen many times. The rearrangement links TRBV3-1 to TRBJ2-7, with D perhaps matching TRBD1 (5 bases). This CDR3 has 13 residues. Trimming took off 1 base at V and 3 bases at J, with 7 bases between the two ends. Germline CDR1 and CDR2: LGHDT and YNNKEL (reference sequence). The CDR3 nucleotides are TGTGCCAGCAGCCAAGGACAGATCTACGAGCAGTACTTC. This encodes CASSQGQIYEQYF.

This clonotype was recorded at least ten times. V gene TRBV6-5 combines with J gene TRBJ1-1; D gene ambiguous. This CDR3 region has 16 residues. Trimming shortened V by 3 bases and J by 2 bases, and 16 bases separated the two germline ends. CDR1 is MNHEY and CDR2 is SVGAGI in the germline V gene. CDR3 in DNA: TGTGCCAGCAGTTATCTCGCGGACGTCCGTAACACTGAAGCTTTCTTT. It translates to CASSYLADVRNTEAFF.

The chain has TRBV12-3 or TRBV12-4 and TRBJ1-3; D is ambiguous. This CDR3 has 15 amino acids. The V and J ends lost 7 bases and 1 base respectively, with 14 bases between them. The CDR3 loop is CASTLTAVSGNTIYF. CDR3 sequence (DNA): TGTGCCAGCACCCTTACAGCGGTTTCTGGAAACACCATATATTTT.

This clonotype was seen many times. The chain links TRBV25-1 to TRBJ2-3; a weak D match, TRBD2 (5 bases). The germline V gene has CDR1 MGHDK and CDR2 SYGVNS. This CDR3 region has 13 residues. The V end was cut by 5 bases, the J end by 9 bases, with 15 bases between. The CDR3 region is CASSIGLGGTQYF. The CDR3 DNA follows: TGTGCCAGCAGTATAGGGCTAGGAGGAACGCAGTATTTT.

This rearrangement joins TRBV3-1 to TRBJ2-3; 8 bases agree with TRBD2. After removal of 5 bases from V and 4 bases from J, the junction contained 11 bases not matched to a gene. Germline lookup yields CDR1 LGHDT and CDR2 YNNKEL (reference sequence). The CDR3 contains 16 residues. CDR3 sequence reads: CASSRRHGGAPDTQYF. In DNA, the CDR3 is TGTGCCAGCAGCAGACGCCACGGGGGGGCCCCAGATACGCAGTATTTT.

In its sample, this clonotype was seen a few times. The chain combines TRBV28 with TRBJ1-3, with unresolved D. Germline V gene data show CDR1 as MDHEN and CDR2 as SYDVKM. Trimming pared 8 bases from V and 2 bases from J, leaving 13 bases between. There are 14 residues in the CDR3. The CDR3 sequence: CASRLSNAGNTIYF. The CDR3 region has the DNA TGTGCCAGCCGGTTGTCGAACGCTGGAAACACCATATATTTT.

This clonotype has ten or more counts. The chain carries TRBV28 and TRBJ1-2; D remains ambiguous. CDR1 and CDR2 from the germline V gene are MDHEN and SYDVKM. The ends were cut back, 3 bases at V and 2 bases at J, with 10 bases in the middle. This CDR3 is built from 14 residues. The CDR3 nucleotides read TGTGCCAGCAGTTTCGCGCGGATAAACTATGGCTACACCTTC. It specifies CASSFARINYGYTF.

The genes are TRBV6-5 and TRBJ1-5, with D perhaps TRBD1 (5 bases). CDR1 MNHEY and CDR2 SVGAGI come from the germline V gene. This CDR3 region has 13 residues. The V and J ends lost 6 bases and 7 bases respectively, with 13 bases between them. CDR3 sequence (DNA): TGTGCCAGCAGCCGGCAGAGGGGACAGCCCCAGCATTTT. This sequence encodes CASSRQRGQPQHF.

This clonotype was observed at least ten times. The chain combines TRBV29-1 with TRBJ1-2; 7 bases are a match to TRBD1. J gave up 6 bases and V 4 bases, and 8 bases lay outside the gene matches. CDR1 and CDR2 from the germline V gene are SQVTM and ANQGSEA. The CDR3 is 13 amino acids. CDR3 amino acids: CSVARGQGDGYTF. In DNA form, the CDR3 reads TGCAGCGTTGCTAGAGGTCAGGGGGATGGCTACACCTTC.